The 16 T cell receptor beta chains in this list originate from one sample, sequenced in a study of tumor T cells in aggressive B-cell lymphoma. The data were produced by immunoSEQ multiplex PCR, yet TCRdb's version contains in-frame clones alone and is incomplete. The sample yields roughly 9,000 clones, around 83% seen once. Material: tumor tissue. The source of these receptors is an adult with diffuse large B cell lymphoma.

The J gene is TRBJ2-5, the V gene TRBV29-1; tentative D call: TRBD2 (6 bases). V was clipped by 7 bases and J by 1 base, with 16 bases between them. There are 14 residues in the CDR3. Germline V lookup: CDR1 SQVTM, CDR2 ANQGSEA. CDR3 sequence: CSDQGGVPQETQYF. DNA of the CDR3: TGCAGCGACCAAGGAGGGGTCCCCCAAGAGACCCAGTACTTC.

The CDR3 region is CASSLALQGQETQYF. The CDR3 bases are TGTGCCAGCAGCTTAGCATTACAGGGCCAAGAGACCCAGTACTTC. V usage is TRBV7-9 and J usage is TRBJ2-5; weak D call: TRBD1 (6 bases). From germline, CDR1 is SEHNR and CDR2 FQNEAQ (reference sequence). With 0 bases removed from V and 1 base from J, the gap between germline ends came to 9 bases. This CDR3 is built from 15 residues.

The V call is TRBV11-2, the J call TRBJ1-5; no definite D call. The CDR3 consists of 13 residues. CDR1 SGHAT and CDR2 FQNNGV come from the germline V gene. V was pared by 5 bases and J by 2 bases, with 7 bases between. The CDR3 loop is CASSLRGNQPQHF. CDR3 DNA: TGTGCCAGCAGCCTGAGGGGCAATCAGCCCCAGCATTTT. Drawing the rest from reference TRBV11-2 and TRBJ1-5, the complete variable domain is EAGVAQSPRYKIIEKRQSVAFWCNPISGHATLYWYQQILGQGPKLLIQFQNNGVVDDSQLPKDRFSAERLKGVDSTLKIQPAKLEDSAVYLCASSLRGNQPQHFGDGTRLSIL.

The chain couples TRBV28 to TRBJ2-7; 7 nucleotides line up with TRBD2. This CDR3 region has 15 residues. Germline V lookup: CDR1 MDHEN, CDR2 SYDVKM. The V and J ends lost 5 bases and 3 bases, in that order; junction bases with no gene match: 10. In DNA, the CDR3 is TGTGCCAGCAGTCCGGGGGAGGGAACGCACTACGAGCAGTACTTC. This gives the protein CASSPGEGTHYEQYF.

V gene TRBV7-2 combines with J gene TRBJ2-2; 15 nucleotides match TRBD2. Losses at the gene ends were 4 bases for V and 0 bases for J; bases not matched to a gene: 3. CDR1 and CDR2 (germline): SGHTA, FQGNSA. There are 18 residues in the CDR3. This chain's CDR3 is CASSWGLAGGANTGELFF. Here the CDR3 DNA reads TGTGCCAGCAGCTGGGGACTAGCGGGGGGTGCGAACACCGGGGAGCTGTTTTTT.

The CDR3 here is CASRPGDRVSYEQYF. In nucleotides, the CDR3 is TGTGCCAGCAGGCCAGGGGACAGAGTTTCCTACGAGCAGTACTTC. This chain joins TRBV28 and TRBJ2-5; 7 nucleotides line up with TRBD1. The J call is uncertain, as TRBJ2-7 better fits the DNA end. The germline gives CDR1 MDHEN, CDR2 SYDVKM. The CDR3 runs 15 residues.

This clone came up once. The CDR3 is CSATEQYEQYF. The CDR3 DNA reads TGCAGTGCAACTGAGCAATACGAGCAGTACTTC. V and J are TRBV20-1 and TRBJ2-7; no clear D. The germline V and J ends were trimmed by 6 bases and 4 bases, with 10 bases remaining between them. Germline CDR1 is DFQATT and CDR2 is SNEGSKA (reference sequence). This CDR3 is built from 11 residues.

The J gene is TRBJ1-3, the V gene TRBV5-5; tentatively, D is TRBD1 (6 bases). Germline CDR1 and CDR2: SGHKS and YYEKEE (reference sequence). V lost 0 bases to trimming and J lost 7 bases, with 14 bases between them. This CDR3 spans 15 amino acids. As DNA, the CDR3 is TGTGCCAGCAGCTTGGAGGGGGGGAAGTGGAACACCATATATTTT. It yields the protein CASSLEGGKWNTIYF.

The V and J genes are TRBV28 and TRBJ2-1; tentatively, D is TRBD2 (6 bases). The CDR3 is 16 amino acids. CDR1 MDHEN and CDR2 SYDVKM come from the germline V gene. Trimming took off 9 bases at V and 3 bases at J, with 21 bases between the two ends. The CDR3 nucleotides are TGTGCCAGTGGGCCCGGACCCGTGACTAGCTACAATGAGCAGTTCTTC. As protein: CASGPGPVTSYNEQFF.

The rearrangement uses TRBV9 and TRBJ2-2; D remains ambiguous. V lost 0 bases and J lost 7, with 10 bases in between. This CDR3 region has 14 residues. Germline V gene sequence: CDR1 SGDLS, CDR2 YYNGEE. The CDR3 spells CASSVGGAFGELFF. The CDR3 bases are TGTGCCAGCAGCGTAGGTGGTGCGTTCGGGGAGCTGTTTTTT. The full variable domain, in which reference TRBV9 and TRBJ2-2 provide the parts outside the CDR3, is DSGVTQTPKHLITATGQRVTLRCSPRSGDLSVYWYQQSLDQGLQFLIQYYNGEERAKGNILERFSAQQFPDLHSELNLSSLELGDSALYFCASSVGGAFGELFFGEGSRLTVL.

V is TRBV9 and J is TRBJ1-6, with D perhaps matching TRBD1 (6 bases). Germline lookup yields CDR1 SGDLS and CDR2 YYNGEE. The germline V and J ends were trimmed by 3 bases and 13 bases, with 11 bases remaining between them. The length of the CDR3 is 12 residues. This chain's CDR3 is CASSASTGPLHF. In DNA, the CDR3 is TGTGCCAGCAGCGCCTCCACAGGGCCCCTCCACTTT.

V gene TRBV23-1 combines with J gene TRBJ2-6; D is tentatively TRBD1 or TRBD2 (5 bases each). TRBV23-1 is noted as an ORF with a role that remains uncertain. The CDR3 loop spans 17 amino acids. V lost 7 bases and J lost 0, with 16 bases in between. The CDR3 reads CASTQGAKSSGANVLTF. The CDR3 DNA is TGCGCCAGCACTCAGGGAGCGAAAAGCTCTGGGGCCAACGTCCTGACTTTC.

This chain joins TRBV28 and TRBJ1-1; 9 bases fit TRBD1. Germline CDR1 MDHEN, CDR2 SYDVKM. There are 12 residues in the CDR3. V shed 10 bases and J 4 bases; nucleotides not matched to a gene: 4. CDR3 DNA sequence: TGTGCCAACAGGGGGCCGGGCACTGAAGCTTTCTTT. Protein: CANRGPGTEAFF.

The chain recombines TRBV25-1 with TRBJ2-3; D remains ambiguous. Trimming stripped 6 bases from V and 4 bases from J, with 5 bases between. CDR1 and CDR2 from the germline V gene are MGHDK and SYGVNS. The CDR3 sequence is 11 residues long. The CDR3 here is CASSLADTQYF. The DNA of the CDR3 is TGTGCCAGCAGCCTTGCAGATACGCAGTATTTT.

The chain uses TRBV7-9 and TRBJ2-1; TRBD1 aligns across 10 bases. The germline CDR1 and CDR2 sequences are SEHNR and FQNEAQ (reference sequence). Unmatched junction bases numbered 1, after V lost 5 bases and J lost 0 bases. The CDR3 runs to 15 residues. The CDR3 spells CASSRTGGSYNEQFF. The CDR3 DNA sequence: TGTGCCAGCAGCAGGACAGGGGGCTCCTACAATGAGCAGTTCTTC.

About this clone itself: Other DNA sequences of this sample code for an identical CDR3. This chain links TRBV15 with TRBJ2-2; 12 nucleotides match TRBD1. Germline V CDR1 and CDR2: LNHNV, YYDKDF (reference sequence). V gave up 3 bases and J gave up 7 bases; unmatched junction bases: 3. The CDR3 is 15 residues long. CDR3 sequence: CATSSGTGGDGELFF. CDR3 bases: TGTGCCACCAGCAGCGGGACAGGGGGCGACGGGGAGCTGTTTTTT.